The clone carrying this T cell receptor beta chain was detected ten times or more. Antigen specificity is unknown. These data come from a study of CD8 T cells in ankylosing spondylitis. Using quantitative 5'-RACE with molecular barcodes, the authors made TCR beta libraries. TCRdb ran MiXCR on the 5' RACE reads and lists one entry per CDR3 protein. The data contain around 42,000 distinct CDR3 sequences, 2.5% to 3.5% of them singletons. Overall study results and limits: Some motif variants had been reported before (in reactive arthritis synovial fluid and blood). Clones linked to disease were reported to show significant enrichment in matched ankylosing spondylitis synovial fluid.

Trimming cost V 3 bases and J 4 bases; bases outside gene matches: 10. The germline V gene encodes CDR1 SGDLS and CDR2 YYNGEE. The length of the CDR3 is 15 residues. The sequence was obtained from a male donor with ankylosing spondylitis or in good health (not recorded which). The sequenced material came from blood, either unsorted or a sorted T cell fraction (not recorded which). This chain links TRBV9 with TRBJ2-7, with 7 positions matching TRBD1. The CDR3 loop is CASSEGQGGSYEQYF. CDR3 nucleotides: TGTGCCAGCAGCGAGGGCCAAGGGGGCTCGTACGAGCAGTACTTC.